Following are 12 T cell receptor beta chains from one sample sequenced in a study of blood T cell repertoires in COVID-19. TCRdb keeps only in-frame clones here, not all; method: immunoSEQ multiplex PCR. The sample lists roughly 50,000 clones, 88% occurring once. The sequencing sample was made of peripheral blood. The receptor set was obtained from a man in his forties or fifties with acute or convalescent COVID-19.

This clone was seen more than once but under ten times. The rearrangement uses TRBV5-1 and TRBJ2-7; D unclear. The CDR3 is 14 amino acids. The germline CDR1 and CDR2 sequences are SGHRS and YFSETQ. Trimming cost V 0 bases and J 2 bases, with 9 bases left between them. CDR3 region: CASSLGVEAYEQYF. CDR3 coding DNA: TGCGCCAGCAGCTTGGGGGTAGAGGCCTACGAGCAGTACTTC.

The CDR3 sequence: CASSKTAYEQYF. Here the CDR3 DNA reads TGTGCCAGCAGCAAGACAGCCTACGAGCAGTACTTC. This chain links TRBV7-9 with TRBJ2-7, with TRBD1 as a possible D gene (5 bases). Germline V gives CDR1 SEHNR, CDR2 FQNEAQ (reference sequence). The CDR3 extends over 12 amino acids. Trimming left V 5 bases short and J 2 bases short, with 7 bases between.

Concerning this clone: Other nucleotide sequences in the sample specify the same CDR3. The chain joins TRBV5-4 to TRBJ2-1; TRBD2 matches at 10 bases. The CDR3 covers 14 residues. V was pared by 3 bases and J by 3 bases, with 0 bases of the junction left unmatched. Germline V CDR1 and CDR2: SGHNT, YYREEE (reference sequence). The CDR3 DNA reads as TGTGCCAGCAGCTCTAGCGGGAGCTACAATGAGCAGTTCTTC. Its translation is CASSSSGSYNEQFF.

The rearrangement links TRBV20-1 to TRBJ1-2; TRBD1 might be the D (5 bases). This CDR3 region has 10 residues. The germline CDR1 and CDR2 sequences are DFQATT and SNEGSKA (reference sequence). V lost 6 bases to trimming and J lost 8 bases, with 10 bases between them. The CDR3, as DNA: TGCAGTGCACGTCAGGGCGGCTACACCTTC. Protein: CSARQGGYTF.

Regarding this clone: Distinct nucleotide sequences in the sample also encode this CDR3. CDR3 bases: TGCAGCGTTGGCAGCGGGGGGGCTCGGGAGACCCAGTACTTC. Translated, it gives CSVGSGGARETQYF. The chain combines TRBV29-1 with TRBJ2-5; 10 bases fit TRBD2. This CDR3 has 14 amino acids. The junction had 7 bases not matched to a gene; V was cut back by 4 bases and J by 5 bases. CDR1 and CDR2 (germline): SQVTM, ANQGSEA.

J is TRBJ1-2 and V is TRBV18; D may be TRBD1 (6 bases). V lost 2 bases, J lost 0 bases, and 16 bases lay in between. The CDR3 runs to 17 residues. CDR1 is KGHSH, CDR2 LQKENI, per germline. CDR3: CASSPDRTVLANYGYTF. The CDR3 nucleotides read TGTGCCAGCTCACCAGATAGGACAGTCCTGGCTAACTATGGCTACACCTTC.

The table lists this clone with a count of one. V usage is TRBV28 and J usage is TRBJ2-3; a possible D gene is TRBD2 (5 bases). This CDR3 is built from 13 residues. V dropped 6 bases and J dropped 3 bases, with 10 bases sitting between them. Germline values: CDR1 MDHEN, CDR2 SYDVKM. For the CDR3, the DNA is TGTGCCAGCAGCTCTGGAGGAACAGATACGCAGTATTTT. Its protein product is CASSSGGTDTQYF. The full variable domain, its missing parts supplied by reference TRBV28 and TRBJ2-3, is DVKVTQSSRYLVKRTGEKVFLECVQDMDHENMFWYRQDPGLGLRLIYFSYDVKMKEKGDIPEGYSVSREKKERFSLILESASTNQTSMYLCASSSGGTDTQYFGPGTRLTVL.

The V gene is TRBV28, the J gene TRBJ1-1; no definite D call. The CDR3 runs to 12 residues. CDR1 is MDHEN and CDR2 is SYDVKM in the germline V gene. V lost 5 bases and J lost 1, with 5 bases in between. Here the CDR3 reads CASSPQNTEAFF. DNA for the CDR3: TGTGCCAGCAGTCCACAGAACACTGAAGCTTTCTTT.

This rearrangement joins TRBV5-4 to TRBJ1-6; perhaps TRBD1 as D (6 bases). The CDR3 is 16 residues long. With 4 bases removed from V and 7 bases from J, the gap between germline ends came to 18 bases. Germline CDR1 and CDR2: SGHNT and YYREEE (reference sequence). This chain's CDR3 is CASSLGQSAFNSPLHF. The CDR3 DNA follows: TGTGCCAGCAGCCTTGGACAGAGTGCTTTCAATTCACCCCTCCACTTT.

The V and J genes are TRBV20-1 and TRBJ2-3; 12 bases are shared with TRBD2. Germline V gene sequence: CDR1 DFQATT, CDR2 SNEGSKA (reference sequence). V trimming: 3 bases; J trimming: 6 bases; junction bases outside the gene matches: 10. The CDR3 has 16 amino acids. CDR3 residues: CSASLLAGGPMDTQYF. Written as DNA, the CDR3 is TGCAGTGCTAGTCTACTAGCGGGGGGTCCGATGGATACGCAGTATTTT.

The V and J genes are TRBV7-2 and TRBJ2-7, with D possibly matching TRBD2 (6 bases). This CDR3 is 11 amino acids long. Germline assignment: CDR1 SGHTA and CDR2 FQGNSA. The ends were cut back, 8 bases at V and 7 bases at J, with 12 bases in the middle. The CDR3 DNA follows: TGTGCCAGCGGGGGGAAAGGGGAGCAGTACTTC. Its protein product is CASGGKGEQYF.

J is TRBJ2-1 and V is TRBV6-1; 13 bases agree with TRBD2. V trimming: 5 bases; J trimming: 7 bases; junction bases outside the gene matches: 5. The CDR3 is 15 residues long. The V gene's germline CDR1 is MNHNS and CDR2 SASEGT. CDR3 in amino acids: CASSPRLAGGNEQFF. The DNA for the CDR3 is TGTGCCAGCAGTCCACGACTAGCGGGAGGAAATGAGCAGTTCTTC.